The 13 T cell receptor beta chains below were found in one sample sequenced in a study of T cells in lung cancer brain metastases. Profiling relied on immunoSEQ multiplex PCR, and the TCRdb table lists in-frame clones only, not all of them. The sample consists of roughly 4,800 clones, approximately 83% of them appearing once. Source material: tumor tissue from the primary lung tumor. Receptors originate from a middle-aged man with non-small cell lung cancer.

This clone is a singleton in its sample. V and J are TRBV11-2 and TRBJ2-3; the D gene is possibly TRBD1 (6 bases). This CDR3 spans 17 amino acids. Germline V CDR1 and CDR2: SGHAT, FQNNGV. The ends were cut back, 5 bases at V and 2 bases at J, with 20 bases in the middle. The CDR3 is CASSPGVGRTNTDTQYF. CDR3 nucleotides: TGTGCCAGCAGCCCAGGGGTCGGCAGAACAAACACAGATACGCAGTATTTT.

The chain is built from TRBV9 and TRBJ2-7, with D perhaps assigned TRBD1 or TRBD2 (6 bases each). This CDR3 is built from 14 residues. The V gene's germline CDR1 is SGDLS and CDR2 YYNGEE. The CDR3 bases are TGTGCAGTTATCCGGTGGGGGGACACCTACGAGCAGTACTTC. It is translated as CAVIRWGDTYEQYF.

The chain links TRBV5-1 to TRBJ2-2; no firm D call. CDR3 length equals 14 residues. Trimming took 0 bases from V and 4 from J, leaving 7 bases between them. CDR1 and CDR2 (germline): SGHRS, YFSETQ. The CDR3 DNA reads as TGCGCCAGCAGCTTGGAATTTCCCACCGGGGAGCTGTTTTTT. Translation gives CASSLEFPTGELFF.

As DNA, the CDR3 is TGTGCCAGCACCATTGAGGTCGCGGCAGAGAAGCAGTTCTTC. Its protein product is CASTIEVAAEKQFF. The chain employs TRBV5-4 and TRBJ2-1, with D hard to call. This CDR3 contains 14 residues. Germline-derived CDR1 and CDR2 are SGHNT and YYREEE (reference sequence). Between the trimmed V and J ends, which lost 6 bases and 11 bases, there was a span of 21 bases.

The CDR3 nucleotides read TGTGCCAGCAGCGTAGGCGGGGCGGGGGGGCCAGTCGATGAGCAGTTCTTC. It codes for CASSVGGAGGPVDEQFF. The chain couples TRBV9 to TRBJ2-1; TRBD2 matches at 9 bases. V shed 0 bases, J shed 8 bases, and the junction held 12 bases outside the gene matches. The germline V gene encodes CDR1 SGDLS and CDR2 YYNGEE. This CDR3 is 17 amino acids long.

The genes are TRBV29-1 and TRBJ1-2, with D uncertain. V lost 6 bases to trimming and J lost 4 bases, with 12 bases between them. This CDR3 contains 12 residues. CDR1 and CDR2 (germline): SQVTM, ANQGSEA. The CDR3 is CSVWTVGYGYTF. For the CDR3, the DNA is TGCAGCGTATGGACTGTTGGCTATGGCTACACCTTC.

The V gene is TRBV6-5, the J gene TRBJ1-2; D might be TRBD1 (5 bases). Trimming left V 7 bases short and J 5 bases short, with 14 bases between. CDR3 length: 13 residues. Germline lookup yields CDR1 MNHEY and CDR2 SVGAGI. The CDR3 here is CASTRGYGYGYTF. CDR3 bases: TGTGCCAGCACAAGGGGATACGGATATGGCTACACCTTC.

The chain carries TRBV2 and TRBJ1-1, with D perhaps TRBD1 (5 bases). The CDR3 runs to 14 residues. Trimming stripped 1 base from V and 5 bases from J, with 11 bases between. CDR1 is SNHLY, CDR2 FYNNEI, per germline. The CDR3 region is CASSEGGGKTEAFF. For the CDR3, the DNA is TGTGCCAGCAGTGAAGGGGGGGGAAAAACTGAAGCTTTCTTT.

The chain employs TRBV5-1 and TRBJ1-2; 7 bases map to TRBD1. V was clipped by 4 bases and J by 4 bases; unmatched bases: 13. The CDR3 loop spans 16 amino acids. From germline, CDR1 is SGHRS and CDR2 YFSETQ. For the CDR3, the DNA is TGCGCCAGCAGCCCACAGCTACAGGGGACTTCCTATGGCTACACCTTC. Translating gives CASSPQLQGTSYGYTF.

The gene calls are TRBV5-8 and TRBJ1-5; D remains ambiguous. CDR1 SGHTS and CDR2 YDEGEE come from the germline V gene. The CDR3 is 13 residues long. The ends were cut back, 0 bases at V and 1 base at J, with 2 bases in the middle. CDR3 nucleotides: TGTGCCAGCAGCTTGGGCAGCAATCAGCCCCAGCATTTT. Translation gives CASSLGSNQPQHF. Supplemented by reference TRBV5-8 and TRBJ1-5, the full variable domain reads EAGVTQSPTHLIKTRGQQATLRCSPISGHTSVYWYQQALGLGLQFLLWYDEGEERNRGNFPPRFSGRQFPNYSSELNVNALELEDSALYLCASSLGSNQPQHFGDGTRLSIL.

The chain couples TRBV5-5 to TRBJ2-7, with TRBD1 identical over 7 bases. V lost 3 bases and J lost 3; bases outside the gene matches: 12. The CDR3 is 16 residues long. Germline CDR1 and CDR2: SGHKS and YYEKEE (reference sequence). The CDR3 coding sequence is TGTGCCAGCAGCTCCCTCGTGGGGGACAGTTACTACGAGCAGTACTTC. Encoded protein: CASSSLVGDSYYEQYF.

This clone was seen only once. In DNA, the CDR3 is TGTGCCAGCAGCGTAGTCCCTGCCGGGGAGCATGGCTACACCTTC. Protein product: CASSVVPAGEHGYTF. The gene calls are TRBV9 and TRBJ1-2; D ambiguous. The V gene's germline CDR1 is SGDLS and CDR2 YYNGEE. This CDR3 has 15 amino acids. V dropped 0 bases and J dropped 6 bases, with 15 bases sitting between them.

The chain has TRBV6-5 and TRBJ1-4; TRBD1 agrees at 7 bases. The V gene's germline CDR1 is MNHEY and CDR2 SVGAGI. The CDR3 consists of 13 residues. Trimming took 5 bases from V and 6 from J; bases not matched to a gene: 3. The CDR3 sequence is CASSRQGDEKLFF. CDR3 DNA: TGTGCCAGCAGTCGACAGGGTGATGAAAAACTGTTTTTT.